This T cell receptor beta chain is from a study of OX40 agonist ivuxolimab in advanced cancers. Study as a whole: Ivuxolimab, which is an agonistic anti-OX40 (CD134) antibody, was administered to the patients. Earlier anti-PD-1, anti-PD-L1 or anti-CTLA-4 therapy was permitted; under 50% had received some. Regarding the study as a whole: Several nonresponders also turned out to have low normalized T-cell clonal expansion.

J gave up 6 bases and V 5 bases, and 6 bases lay outside the gene matches. The CDR3 runs to 15 residues. The germline V gene encodes CDR1 MNHEY and CDR2 SVGAGI. About this clone: Antigen: not known.

TCRdb's copy holds only in-frame clones and misses some; the assay was immunoSEQ multiplex PCR. Among about 76,000 clones, less than 90% were seen once, and the ten largest hold under 3.5%. This receptor was taken from an adult with an advanced solid tumor such as melanoma, head and neck, liver or kidney cancer. The specimen comprised CD4+ or CD8+ T cells sorted from blood, sampled in a trial of the OX40 agonist ivuxolimab. The chain recombines TRBV6-5 with TRBJ2-7; 14 bases align to TRBD2. The CDR3 nucleotides read TGTGCCAGCAGTAATTCGGGACTAGCGGGAGCCGAGCAGTACTTC. It is translated as CASSNSGLAGAEQYF.